Presented here are 31 T cell receptor beta chains from one specimen sequenced in a study of T cell responses to AZD1222 COVID-19 vaccine. Method: immunoSEQ multiplex PCR; TCRdb's copy keeps in-frame clones and lacks some. The table includes some 140,000 clones, roughly 92% detected once. Sample: peripheral blood, taken on day 0 of AZD1222 vaccination. The receptors here all came from an adult in good health.

This clone was recorded once. The rearrangement links TRBV7-9 to TRBJ1-1; no firm D call. In germline, CDR1 is SEHNR, CDR2 FQNEAQ (reference sequence). This CDR3 has 15 amino acids. Trimming cost V 5 bases and J 2 bases, with 15 bases left between them. CDR3 protein: CASSPLSTINTEAFF. The CDR3 nucleotides are TGTGCCAGCAGCCCCTTAAGCACGATCAACACTGAAGCTTTCTTT.

This chain's CDR3 is CASSNRVLGYTF. The CDR3 region has the DNA TGTGCCAGCAGTAACAGGGTTCTTGGCTACACCTTC. The genes are TRBV6-5 and TRBJ1-2; perhaps TRBD1 as D (6 bases). From germline, CDR1 is MNHEY and CDR2 SVGAGI. V lost 5 bases and J 7 bases, leaving 11 bases between the germline ends. The CDR3 contains 12 residues.

The chain recombines TRBV2 with TRBJ1-5; D gene unclear. The CDR3 covers 14 residues. Deletions cut 3 bases from V and 4 bases from J, with 10 bases between. The germline V gene encodes CDR1 SNHLY and CDR2 FYNNEI. DNA of the CDR3: TGTGCCAGCAGTGACCAGGCTCTTAATCAGCCCCAGCATTTT. Residues: CASSDQALNQPQHF.

V usage is TRBV28 and J usage is TRBJ1-5, with D perhaps matching TRBD1 (5 bases). CDR1 MDHEN and CDR2 SYDVKM come from the germline V gene. V shed 1 base and J shed 5 bases, with 9 bases lying between them. This CDR3 region has 14 residues. The CDR3, as DNA: TGTGCCAGCAGTTTATCGCTGGGGCATCAGCCCCAGCATTTT. This sequence encodes CASSLSLGHQPQHF.

This chain uses TRBV27 with TRBJ2-1, with a weak D call TRBD1 (6 bases). The CDR3 is made up of 14 amino acids. The germline CDR1 and CDR2 sequences are MNHEY and SMNVEV (reference sequence). The ends were cut back, 0 bases at V and 12 bases at J, with 15 bases in the middle. In DNA form, the CDR3 reads TGTGCCAGCAGTTTATCTAACTACCTAGGGGGGCAGTTCTTC. Translation gives CASSLSNYLGGQFF.

This chain joins TRBV27 and TRBJ1-6, with TRBD1 matching 8 bases. CDR1 and CDR2 from the germline V gene are MNHEY and SMNVEV (reference sequence). The CDR3 consists of 15 residues. V lost 5 bases and J lost 7; bases outside the gene matches: 7. The CDR3 spells CASSTRTGRNSPLHF. The CDR3, as DNA: TGTGCCAGCAGTACCCGGACAGGGAGGAATTCACCCCTCCACTTT.

The rearrangement uses TRBV6-1 and TRBJ2-5; TRBD2 matches at 10 bases. V lost 3 bases, J lost 4 bases, and 11 bases stayed unmatched. Per the germline V gene, CDR1 is MNHNS and CDR2 is SASEGT. This CDR3 comprises 17 residues. The CDR3 nucleotides read TGTGCCAGCAGTGATAGCGGGGGGACCCGGAGGGGAGAGACCCAGTACTTC. It is translated as CASSDSGGTRRGETQYF.

The V and J genes are TRBV2 and TRBJ1-1; a weak D match, TRBD1 (6 bases). Germline V gene data show CDR1 as SNHLY and CDR2 as FYNNEI. Trimming cost V 6 bases and J 4 bases, with 12 bases left between them. The CDR3 is 13 amino acids. CDR3 nucleotide sequence: TGTGCCAGCAGAGTTACAGGGACCACTGAAGCTTTCTTT. It translates to CASRVTGTTEAFF.

This clone was observed a single time. This chain uses TRBV27 with TRBJ2-1; 8 positions agree with TRBD2. The CDR3 covers 15 residues. V dropped 2 bases and J dropped 3; count of bases not matched to a gene: 3. Per germline, CDR1 MNHEY and CDR2 SMNVEV (reference sequence). The CDR3 here is CASSLAGGGYNEQFF. The CDR3 coding sequence is TGTGCCAGCAGTTTAGCGGGGGGCGGCTACAATGAGCAGTTCTTC.

The chain uses TRBV2 and TRBJ2-3; D remains unclear. This CDR3 region has 13 residues. V was pared by 11 bases and J by 1 base, with 13 bases between. Germline CDR1 reads SNHLY; CDR2 reads FYNNEI. The CDR3 loop reads CARATPGTDTQYF. DNA of the CDR3: TGTGCCCGAGCCACACCTGGCACAGATACGCAGTATTTT.

CDR3 DNA sequence: TGTGCCAGCAGGCCCAGGGAGGGAGGCTACACCTTC. Protein sequence: CASRPREGGYTF. The chain uses TRBV6-5 and TRBJ1-2; TRBD1 might be the D (5 bases). Germline loops: CDR1 MNHEY, CDR2 SVGAGI. Between the trimmed V and J ends, which lost 6 bases and 8 bases, there was a span of 13 bases. CDR3 length equals 12 residues.

The J gene is TRBJ2-5, the V gene TRBV6-5; 13 positions agree with TRBD2. V shed 6 bases and J 5 bases; nucleotides not matched to a gene: 0. The CDR3 totals 13 residues. In germline, CDR1 is MNHEY, CDR2 SVGAGI. CDR3 in amino acids: CASRTSGGETQYF. For the CDR3, the DNA is TGTGCCAGCAGGACTAGCGGGGGGGAGACCCAGTACTTC.

V gene TRBV27 combines with J gene TRBJ2-7; D tentatively reads TRBD1 or TRBD2 (6 bases each). V was cut by 8 bases and J by 7 bases, with 18 bases left in between. Germline loops: CDR1 MNHEY, CDR2 SMNVEV (reference sequence). This CDR3 is built from 13 residues. This CDR3 reads CASGGRSFGEQYF. The CDR3 DNA sequence: TGTGCCAGCGGGGGGCGCAGTTTCGGGGAGCAGTACTTC.

This clone occurred once. The rearrangement uses TRBV3-1 (or the pseudogene TRBV3-2) and TRBJ1-1; unclear D gene. The CDR3 is made up of 16 amino acids. The V gene lost 1 base and the J gene lost 3 bases, with 15 bases spanning the gap. Germline CDR1 reads LGHDT; CDR2 reads YNNKEL (reference sequence). Here the CDR3 reads CASSQGKRALHTEAFF. CDR3 nucleotide sequence: TGTGCCAGCAGCCAAGGAAAGAGGGCATTGCACACTGAAGCTTTCTTT.

The chain links TRBV5-8 to TRBJ2-1; 9 bases line up with TRBD1. Germline trimming cut 0 bases from V and 6 bases from J; bases unmatched to any gene: 4. The germline gives CDR1 SGHTS, CDR2 YDEGEE. The CDR3 runs 15 residues. The CDR3, as DNA: TGTGCCAGCAGCTTGGGACAGGGGGTCGGCAATGAGCAGTTCTTC. It encodes CASSLGQGVGNEQFF. Drawing the rest from reference TRBV5-8 and TRBJ2-1, the complete variable domain is EAGVTQSPTHLIKTRGQQATLRCSPISGHTSVYWYQQALGLGLQFLLWYDEGEERNRGNFPPRFSGRQFPNYSSELNVNALELEDSALYLCASSLGQGVGNEQFFGPGTRLTVL.

The sample holds one count of this clone. The chain joins TRBV6-6 to TRBJ1-6; D is undetermined. Trimming took off 4 bases at V and 10 bases at J, with 14 bases between the two ends. Germline CDR1 is MNHNY and CDR2 is SVGAGI (reference sequence). The length of the CDR3 is 14 residues. DNA of the CDR3: TGTGCCAGCAGTTTGGAGGGCGGTAAATCACCCCTCCACTTT. This encodes CASSLEGGKSPLHF.

The chain links TRBV27 to TRBJ1-1; TRBD1 agrees at 9 bases. CDR3 length equals 13 residues. From germline, CDR1 is MNHEY and CDR2 SMNVEV (reference sequence). Trimming removed 6 bases from V and 4 bases from J; junction bases left unmatched: 3. CDR3 sequence (DNA): TGTGCCAGCAGGGTACAGGGGGCCACTGAAGCTTTCTTT. It translates to CASRVQGATEAFF.

This clone has just one count. The chain couples TRBV7-9 to TRBJ1-2; TRBD1 aligns across 10 bases. The V gene end was trimmed by 1 base and the J gene end by 6 bases; junction bases not matched to a gene: 14. Germline V gene lookup returns CDR1 SEHNR and CDR2 FQNEAQ (reference sequence). The CDR3 totals 18 residues. The CDR3 coding sequence is TGTGCCAGCAGCTTAGATCCGGGACAGGGGAGGGGAGGCGATGGCTACACCTTC. Encoded protein: CASSLDPGQGRGGDGYTF.

The rearrangement joins TRBV2 to TRBJ1-1; 9 bases align to TRBD1. From germline, CDR1 is SNHLY and CDR2 FYNNEI. V was pared by 7 bases and J by 1 base, with 10 bases of the junction left unmatched. The CDR3 runs to 16 residues. In DNA form, the CDR3 reads TGTGCCAGCAACCCGGGACAGGGAGGGGGGAACACTGAAGCTTTCTTT. Amino acids: CASNPGQGGGNTEAFF.

The genes are TRBV4-1 and TRBJ1-5; possibly TRBD1 for D (5 bases). Germline V gene data show CDR1 as MGHRA and CDR2 as YSYEKL. This CDR3 contains 13 residues. Between the trimmed V and J ends, which lost 1 base and 6 bases, there was a span of 7 bases. The CDR3 region is CASSQAQGQPQHF. The CDR3 bases are TGCGCCAGCAGCCAAGCCCAGGGTCAGCCCCAGCATTTT.

The chain has TRBV10-3 and TRBJ1-3, with 9 bases aligning to TRBD1. Germline CDR1 reads ENHRY; CDR2 reads SYGVKD. The CDR3 runs to 16 residues. V gave up 8 bases and J gave up 4 bases; unmatched junction bases: 12. Here the CDR3 DNA reads TGTGCCATCTCACAGGGGGCTCCTCATCTCGGAAACACCATATATTTT. Its translation is CAISQGAPHLGNTIYF.

Regarding this clone: This CDR3 is also generated by other DNA sequences in the sample. The V and J genes are TRBV12-3 or TRBV12-4 and TRBJ1-4; D is ambiguous. This CDR3 is built from 12 residues. Trimming cost V 2 bases and J 5 bases, with 3 bases left between them. CDR3 nucleotides: TGTGCCAGCAGTTTAACAAATGAAAAACTGTTTTTT. Protein product: CASSLTNEKLFF.

The sample holds one count of this clone. The chain combines TRBV7-9 with TRBJ2-5; 8 bases match TRBD2. Germline-derived CDR1 and CDR2 are SEHNR and FQNEAQ (reference sequence). V lost 9 bases, J lost 3 bases, and 6 bases stayed unmatched. CDR3 size: 13 residues. The CDR3 DNA reads as TGTGCCAGTAGCCGGGGGGGCGAAGAGACCCAGTACTTC. Amino acids: CASSRGGEETQYF.

The chain is built from TRBV4-2 and TRBJ1-1; 9 bases line up with TRBD1. Germline V gene sequence: CDR1 LGHNA, CDR2 YNFKEQ. V was pared by 0 bases and J by 3 bases, with 8 bases of the junction left unmatched. The length of the CDR3 is 17 residues. The CDR3 here is CASSQDYQTGGYTEAFF. The CDR3 DNA follows: TGTGCCAGCAGCCAAGACTATCAAACAGGGGGCTACACTGAAGCTTTCTTT.

The chain's CDR3 is CASSPPTGQNEKLFF. The CDR3, as DNA: TGTGCCAGCAGCCCTCCGACAGGGCAGAATGAAAAACTGTTTTTT. The J gene is TRBJ1-4, the V gene TRBV7-9, with 7 bases matching TRBD1. This CDR3 has 15 residues. CDR1 is SEHNR and CDR2 is FQNEAQ in the germline V gene (reference sequence). J gave up 5 bases and V 5 bases, and 8 bases lay outside the gene matches.

This chain uses TRBV3-1 (or the pseudogene TRBV3-2) with TRBJ1-5, with D possibly being TRBD1 (5 bases). The CDR3 extends over 13 amino acids. Trimming removed 7 bases from V and 3 bases from J, with 10 bases in between. Germline values: CDR1 LGHDT, CDR2 YNNKEL (reference sequence). This CDR3 reads CASTGQLNQPQHF. CDR3 DNA: TGTGCCAGCACGGGGCAGCTCAATCAGCCCCAGCATTTT.

This chain connects TRBV4-1 to TRBJ1-5; D call uncertain. The CDR3 consists of 15 residues. The germline CDR1 and CDR2 sequences are MGHRA and YSYEKL. Trimming removed 1 base from V and 6 bases from J, with 13 bases in between. As DNA, the CDR3 is TGCGCCAGCAGCCAAGGACCCACAGTAGCTCAGCCCCAGCATTTT. Translation: CASSQGPTVAQPQHF.

This chain joins TRBV5-4 and TRBJ1-6; TRBD1 is a possible D gene (5 bases). The CDR3 consists of 15 residues. The V and J ends lost 0 bases and 8 bases respectively, with 12 bases between them. Germline V CDR1 and CDR2: SGHNT, YYREEE (reference sequence). As DNA, the CDR3 is TGTGCCAGCAGCTTGGGGGGCCCCGGGGATTCACCCCTCCACTTT. This encodes CASSLGGPGDSPLHF.

This chain uses TRBV7-2 with TRBJ2-1, with 12 bases fitting TRBD2. The CDR3 covers 14 residues. V trimming: 6 bases; J trimming: 10 bases; junction bases outside the gene matches: 7. Per the germline V gene, CDR1 is SGHTA and CDR2 is FQGNSA. CDR3 coding DNA: TGTGCCAGCAGTGGACTAGCGGGGCGGGGGGAGCAGTTCTTC. Translation gives CASSGLAGRGEQFF. The whole variable domain, remainder taken from reference TRBV7-2 and TRBJ2-1, is GAGVSQSPSNKVTEKGKDVELRCDPISGHTALYWYRQSLGQGLEFLIYFQGNSAPDKSGLPSDRFSAERTGGSVSTLTIQRTQQEDSAVYLCASSGLAGRGEQFFGPGTRLTVL.

The chain combines TRBV15 with TRBJ2-5, with D uncertain. V lost 0 bases and J 3 bases, leaving 14 bases between the germline ends. The CDR3 consists of 16 residues. CDR1 and CDR2 (germline): LNHNV, YYDKDF (reference sequence). The CDR3: CATSRDNSLRKETQYF. The CDR3 DNA follows: TGTGCCACCAGCAGAGATAATTCGCTGAGAAAAGAGACCCAGTACTTC.

This rearrangement joins TRBV7-9 to TRBJ2-2, with TRBD2 matching 10 bases. Unmatched junction bases numbered 7, after V lost 5 bases and J lost 4 bases. The CDR3 length is 16 residues. Germline CDR1 SEHNR, CDR2 FQNEAQ (reference sequence). CDR3 sequence: CASSATAGGLTGELFF. The CDR3 coding sequence is TGTGCCAGCAGCGCCACAGCGGGGGGGCTCACCGGGGAGCTGTTTTTT.